One sample yielded the 21 T cell receptor beta chains listed below, sequenced in a study of blood T cell repertoires in COVID-19. Libraries were prepared by immunoSEQ multiplex PCR; TCRdb keeps only in-frame clonotypes and omits some of them. The sample carries hundreds of thousands of clones, more than 85% recorded once. The source material was peripheral blood. These receptors came from a human donor in a cohort sampled during active COVID-19.

The chain has TRBV7-2 and TRBJ1-4, with 10 bases fitting TRBD1. Germline values: CDR1 SGHTA, CDR2 FQGNSA. The CDR3 loop spans 14 amino acids. The V gene end was trimmed by 5 bases and the J gene end by 8 bases; junction bases not matched to a gene: 5. CDR3 protein: CASSQGQGGEKLFF. CDR3 coding DNA: TGTGCCAGCAGCCAAGGACAGGGGGGAGAAAAACTGTTTTTT.

The V and J genes are TRBV4-1 and TRBJ2-7, with a possible D match to TRBD1 (6 bases). V dropped 1 base and J dropped 0 bases, with 10 bases sitting between them. This CDR3 region has 15 residues. Looked up from germline, CDR1 is MGHRA and CDR2 is YSYEKL. The CDR3 is CASSQAGQFSYEQYF. CDR3 nucleotides: TGCGCCAGCAGCCAAGCCGGACAGTTCTCCTACGAGCAGTACTTC.

This chain links TRBV11-2 with TRBJ1-2; TRBD1 might be the D (6 bases). Germline V gene lookup returns CDR1 SGHAT and CDR2 FQNNGV. V was clipped by 3 bases and J by 4 bases, with 12 bases between them. CDR3 length: 14 residues. DNA of the CDR3: TGTGCCAGCAGCTTTGGGGGCAGAGCCTATGGCTACACCTTC. Translation: CASSFGGRAYGYTF.

The chain's CDR3 is CASRLGQGGGTIYF. CDR3 nucleotide sequence: TGTGCCAGCAGGCTCGGACAGGGGGGAGGCACCATATATTTT. This sequence joins TRBV28 and TRBJ1-3, with 10 bases fitting TRBD1. The V gene's germline CDR1 is MDHEN and CDR2 SYDVKM. The CDR3 extends over 14 amino acids. V shed 6 bases, J shed 9 bases, and the junction held 8 bases outside the gene matches.

The V call is TRBV6-6, the J call TRBJ2-2, with 16 positions matching TRBD2. The length of the CDR3 is 18 residues. Trimming took 5 bases from V and 4 from J; bases not matched to a gene: 7. In germline, CDR1 is MNHNY, CDR2 SVGAGI (reference sequence). CDR3 DNA sequence: TGTGCCAGCAGTCCCGGGACTAGCGGGAGGGATCCCACCGGGGAGCTGTTTTTT. Its translation: CASSPGTSGRDPTGELFF.

V and J are TRBV27 and TRBJ2-2; no definite D call. V lost 6 bases, J lost 6 bases, and 11 bases lay in between. The CDR3 is 13 residues long. CDR1 and CDR2 from the germline V gene are MNHEY and SMNVEV (reference sequence). CDR3 amino acids: CASRRWFAGELFF. CDR3 nucleotide sequence: TGTGCCAGCAGGAGGTGGTTCGCCGGGGAGCTGTTTTTT.

This chain joins TRBV15 and TRBJ2-7, with TRBD1 matching over 10 bases. Germline CDR1 reads LNHNV; CDR2 reads YYDKDF (reference sequence). This CDR3 comprises 15 residues. After removal of 1 base from V and 5 bases from J, the junction contained 5 bases not matched to a gene. This chain's CDR3 is CATSRARTGGDEQYF. Here the CDR3 DNA reads TGTGCCACCAGCAGAGCCCGGACAGGGGGGGACGAGCAGTACTTC.

The chain carries TRBV7-9 and TRBJ1-5; D is undetermined. The CDR3 is made up of 15 amino acids. The germline gives CDR1 SEHNR, CDR2 FQNEAQ (reference sequence). V lost 1 base to trimming and J lost 5 bases, with 12 bases between them. For the CDR3, the DNA is TGTGCCAGCAGCTTAGACAGTAGGATGGATCAGCCCCAGCATTTT. Translation gives CASSLDSRMDQPQHF.

This chain joins TRBV6-1 and TRBJ2-2, with a weak D call TRBD1 (5 bases). CDR1 is MNHNS, CDR2 SASEGT, per germline. The length of the CDR3 is 14 residues. The V end lost 1 base, the J end lost 7 bases, and 10 bases lay between the germline ends. CDR3 bases: TGTGCCAGCAGTGAAGTCAGGGCAGGCGGGGAGCTGTTTTTT. Protein product: CASSEVRAGGELFF.

This clone was observed a single time. The chain links TRBV2 to TRBJ1-4; a possible D gene is TRBD1 (5 bases). The germline CDR1 and CDR2 sequences are SNHLY and FYNNEI. The germline V and J ends were trimmed by 8 bases and 3 bases, with 10 bases remaining between them. CDR3 length equals 13 residues. CDR3 in DNA: TGTGCCAGCGGGGCAGCATCTAATGAAAAACTGTTTTTT. It encodes CASGAASNEKLFF.

This sequence joins TRBV27 and TRBJ1-1; 8 nucleotides match TRBD1. The V gene's germline CDR1 is MNHEY and CDR2 SMNVEV (reference sequence). Unmatched junction bases numbered 4, after V lost 3 bases and J lost 4 bases. This CDR3 has 14 residues. The CDR3 is CASSFQGAGTEAFF. The CDR3 nucleotides read TGTGCCAGCAGTTTCCAGGGGGCTGGCACTGAAGCTTTCTTT.

The chain employs TRBV7-2 and TRBJ2-3; tentative D call: TRBD1 (6 bases). V was clipped by 6 bases and J by 4 bases, with 14 bases between them. This CDR3 region has 14 residues. CDR1 SGHTA and CDR2 FQGNSA come from the germline V gene. The DNA of the CDR3 is TGTGCCAGCAGACGGGGCAGGGGATCAGATACGCAGTATTTT. Translation gives CASRRGRGSDTQYF.

The chain employs TRBV5-1 and TRBJ2-1; D perhaps matches TRBD2 (6 bases). The V end lost 4 bases, the J end lost 6 bases, and 14 bases lay between the germline ends. The CDR3 length is 14 residues. Germline V gives CDR1 SGHRS, CDR2 YFSETQ. Here the CDR3 DNA reads TGCGCCAGCAGCCTAGTAGCGGAAATCAATGAGCAGTTCTTC. Translating it yields CASSLVAEINEQFF.

Only one count was recorded for this clone. The chain has TRBV11-2 and TRBJ2-7, with TRBD2 identical over 11 bases. With V trimmed by 3 bases and J by 6 bases, 10 bases remained unmatched. Germline values: CDR1 SGHAT, CDR2 FQNNGV. The CDR3 totals 16 residues. CDR3 protein: CASSFISGRARLEQYF. Written as DNA, the CDR3 is TGTGCCAGCAGCTTCATTAGCGGGAGGGCCCGCCTCGAGCAGTACTTC.

This clone showed up just once. The chain employs TRBV6-8 and TRBJ2-6; D uncertain. The germline CDR1 and CDR2 sequences are MNHGY and SAAAGT. The CDR3 covers 15 residues. V gave up 8 bases and J gave up 2 bases, with 13 bases separating them. This chain's CDR3 is CASPRGSPGANVLTF. Here the CDR3 DNA reads TGTGCCAGCCCACGCGGTTCCCCTGGGGCCAACGTCCTGACTTTC.

The V call is TRBV5-1, the J call TRBJ1-1; 8 bases align to TRBD1. Trimming at V came to 0 bases and at J to 2 bases, leaving 3 bases not matched to a gene. The germline V gene has CDR1 SGHRS and CDR2 YFSETQ. This CDR3 contains 15 residues. As DNA, the CDR3 is TGCGCCAGCAGCTTGGAAACAGGGGGAAACACTGAAGCTTTCTTT. It is translated as CASSLETGGNTEAFF.

The J gene is TRBJ1-2, the V gene TRBV29-1; D might be TRBD1 (6 bases). Germline values: CDR1 SQVTM, CDR2 ANQGSEA. Trimming left V 7 bases short and J 5 bases short, with 14 bases between. CDR3 length equals 12 residues. As DNA, the CDR3 is TGCAGCGCCGGACAGCTTACTTATGGCTACACCTTC. Its translation: CSAGQLTYGYTF.

CDR3 amino acids: CASSLDGLGANVLTF. The CDR3 nucleotides read TGTGCCAGCAGCTTGGACGGTCTCGGGGCCAACGTCCTGACTTTC. This sequence joins TRBV5-4 and TRBJ2-6; D not resolved. The CDR3 totals 15 residues. Between the trimmed V and J ends, which lost 0 bases and 4 bases, there was a span of 8 bases. Germline-derived CDR1 and CDR2 are SGHNT and YYREEE (reference sequence).

This clone came up a few times. The chain couples TRBV23-1 to TRBJ1-2; 8 positions agree with TRBD1. TRBV23-1 is placed among ORFs of uncertain function. The CDR3 has 18 amino acids. V lost 0 bases and J lost 0; bases outside the gene matches: 9. Written as DNA, the CDR3 is TGCGCCAGCAGTCAATCGATTCTGACAGGGGAGGCTAACTATGGCTACACCTTC. This gives the protein CASSQSILTGEANYGYTF.

The genes are TRBV5-4 and TRBJ2-1, with a tentative D call TRBD2 (6 bases). This CDR3 comprises 15 residues. Trimming took 5 bases from V and 8 from J, leaving 20 bases between them. CDR1 and CDR2 from the germline V gene are SGHNT and YYREEE (reference sequence). The chain's CDR3 is CASSRPGLGVDEQFF. CDR3 coding DNA: TGTGCCAGCAGTCGACCGGGACTCGGGGTCGATGAGCAGTTCTTC. The variable domain in full, completed from reference TRBV5-4 and TRBJ2-1, reads ETGVTQSPTHLIKTRGQQVTLRCSSQSGHNTVSWYQQALGQGPQFIFQYYREEENGRGNFPPRFSGLQFPNYSSELNVNALELDDSALYLCASSRPGLGVDEQFFGPGTRLTVL.

The genes are TRBV18 and TRBJ1-2; no clear D gene. Germline V gene sequence: CDR1 KGHSH, CDR2 LQKENI. The CDR3 spans 12 residues. The V gene lost 2 bases and the J gene lost 4 bases, with 5 bases spanning the gap. The CDR3 region is CASSPVLYGYTF. In DNA form, the CDR3 reads TGTGCCAGCTCACCAGTCCTCTATGGCTACACCTTC. Using reference TRBV18 and TRBJ1-2 for the parts outside the CDR3, the full variable domain is NAGVMQNPRHLVRRRGQEARLRCSPMKGHSHVYWYRQLPEEGLKFMVYLQKENIIDESGMPKERFSAEFPKEGPSILRIQQVVRGDSAAYFCASSPVLYGYTFGSGTRLTVV.